The T cell receptor beta chain described here comes from a study of blood T cell repertoires in COVID-19. Clones were sequenced by immunoSEQ multiplex PCR, and TCRdb holds only the in-frame ones, with some missing. The table lists 99,000 or so clones, about four fifths of them singletons. This CDR3 is built from 14 residues. Germline lookup yields CDR1 SEHNR and CDR2 FQNEAQ (reference sequence). Between the trimmed V and J ends, which lost 5 bases and 4 bases, there was a span of 15 bases. The material sequenced was peripheral blood. The rearrangement links TRBV7-9 to TRBJ2-7, with a possible D match to TRBD1 (5 bases). The clonotype was recovered from a man aged 55 to 69 with acute or convalescent COVID-19. This chain's CDR3 is CASSPREALYEQYF. The CDR3 nucleotides read TGTGCCAGCAGCCCCAGGGAAGCCCTATACGAGCAGTACTTC.